This TCR beta chain comes out of a study of T-cell memory formation after mild COVID-19. One entry per CDR3 protein, called by TCRdb with MiXCR from the 5' RACE reads. The repertoire has 450,000 to 700,000 distinct CDR3 sequences, around 17% of them found once; the top ten carry 9.5% to 15%. The germline gives CDR1 SGHRS, CDR2 YFSETQ. The CDR3 length is 13 residues. Deletions cut 2 bases from V and 4 bases from J, with 10 bases between. This clonotype was observed a handful of times. Sequenced: PBMCs or a T cell subset sorted from them (not recorded which). The source is an adult woman who had mild COVID-19 (a few samples of this study predate the infection). Cell type and time point are not known. V gene TRBV5-1 combines with J gene TRBJ2-7; D is unclear. The CDR3 DNA reads TGCGCCAGCAGCTTTGGAGATATTTACGAGCAGTACTTC. Protein product: CASSFGDIYEQYF.